One and the same sample provided the 20 T cell receptor beta chains below, sequenced in a study of blood T cell repertoires in COVID-19. The assay was immunoSEQ multiplex PCR, and TCRdb's table has in-frame clones only and misses some. The repertoire holds roughly 250,000 clones, with under 90% as singletons. Sequenced: peripheral blood. The source is a woman aged 60-70 years with active or convalescent COVID-19.

The chain is built from TRBV7-9 and TRBJ2-6, with 7 bases identical to TRBD1. The germline V gene encodes CDR1 SEHNR and CDR2 FQNEAQ (reference sequence). The junction had 4 bases not matched to a gene; V was cut back by 1 base and J by 4 bases. The CDR3 is 16 residues long. The CDR3 region is CASSLVTGAGANVLTF. CDR3 nucleotide sequence: TGTGCCAGCAGCTTAGTCACAGGGGCCGGGGCCAACGTCCTGACTTTC.

V is TRBV4-2 and J is TRBJ2-3; 11 bases are shared with TRBD2. CDR3 size: 18 residues. Trimming at V came to 1 base and at J to 1 base, leaving 7 bases not matched to a gene. CDR1 is LGHNA, CDR2 YNFKEQ, per germline. CDR3 DNA: TGTGCCAGCAGCCAAGCATCGCAGGGACTAGCGGGCACAGATACGCAGTATTTT. Protein product: CASSQASQGLAGTDTQYF.

The chain joins TRBV19 to TRBJ2-7; D might be TRBD1 (5 bases). V was clipped by 6 bases and J by 0 bases, with 12 bases between them. The CDR3 length is 14 residues. Germline V CDR1 and CDR2: LNHDA, SQIVND (reference sequence). The CDR3 DNA sequence: TGTGCCAGTAGGGAGCAGGGAAGCTCCTACGAGCAGTACTTC. This codes for CASREQGSSYEQYF.

The chain has TRBV5-5 and TRBJ1-4; 11 nucleotides line up with TRBD1. This CDR3 region has 20 residues. J lost 3 bases, V lost 5 bases, and 18 bases had no gene match. The germline V gene encodes CDR1 SGHKS and CDR2 YYEKEE (reference sequence). The CDR3, as DNA: TGTGCCAGCAGTCCTCTCTTCGGGACAGGGGGAGCTTCGTCTAATGAAAAACTGTTTTTT. Protein sequence: CASSPLFGTGGASSNEKLFF.

The chain couples TRBV9 to TRBJ1-1; TRBD1 might be the D (5 bases). CDR1 and CDR2 (germline): SGDLS, YYNGEE. CDR3 size: 14 residues. Trimming pared 0 bases from V and 4 bases from J, leaving 10 bases between. The DNA of the CDR3 is TGTGCCAGCAGCGTAGAAGGCCAGGGCACTGAAGCTTTCTTT. It codes for CASSVEGQGTEAFF. The whole variable domain, remainder taken from reference TRBV9 and TRBJ1-1, is DSGVTQTPKHLITATGQRVTLRCSPRSGDLSVYWYQQSLDQGLQFLIQYYNGEERAKGNILERFSAQQFPDLHSELNLSSLELGDSALYFCASSVEGQGTEAFFGQGTRLTVV.

The CDR3 bases are TGTGCCAGCAGCTATCAGGGGGGCCGGGGGAGCAATCAGCCCCAGCATTTT. It is translated as CASSYQGGRGSNQPQHF. The rearrangement uses TRBV7-2 and TRBJ1-5, with 7 bases identical to TRBD1. V lost 4 bases, J lost 1 base, and 10 bases stayed unmatched. Per germline, CDR1 SGHTA and CDR2 FQGNSA. The CDR3 has 17 residues.

In its sample, this clone was seen once. The gene calls are TRBV28 and TRBJ1-5; D unresolved. The ends were cut back, 5 bases at V and 6 bases at J, with 11 bases in the middle. CDR1 and CDR2 (germline): MDHEN, SYDVKM. CDR3 length equals 13 residues. The DNA of the CDR3 is TGTGCCAGCAGTAAACAAGTATTTCAGCCCCAGCATTTT. This codes for CASSKQVFQPQHF. The variable domain in full, with the rest retrieved from reference TRBV28 and TRBJ1-5, is DVKVTQSSRYLVKRTGEKVFLECVQDMDHENMFWYRQDPGLGLRLIYFSYDVKMKEKGDIPEGYSVSREKKERFSLILESASTNQTSMYLCASSKQVFQPQHFGDGTRLSIL.

The gene calls are TRBV19 and TRBJ2-7; 7 nucleotides agree with TRBD1. The CDR3 sequence is 14 residues long. Unmatched junction bases numbered 6, after V lost 3 bases and J lost 4 bases. Germline assignment: CDR1 LNHDA and CDR2 SQIVND (reference sequence). Here the CDR3 DNA reads TGTGCCAGTAGTATGAAGGGGGCGACTTACGAGCAGTACTTC. This gives the protein CASSMKGATYEQYF.

In this sample, this clone turned up many times. The chain recombines TRBV11-2 with TRBJ2-1; 9 bases match TRBD2. CDR1 and CDR2 from the germline V gene are SGHAT and FQNNGV. With 10 bases clipped from V and 4 bases from J, the junction kept 8 bases outside the gene matches. The CDR3 has 14 residues. The CDR3 nucleotides are TGTGCCAACTCAGCGGGGGGCGGTTACAATGAGCAGTTCTTC. Translation: CANSAGGGYNEQFF.

The chain links TRBV15 to TRBJ2-7, with 7 bases identical to TRBD1. CDR3 length: 12 amino acids. Unmatched junction bases numbered 10, after V lost 5 bases and J lost 12 bases. Germline V gene lookup returns CDR1 LNHNV and CDR2 YYDKDF (reference sequence). CDR3 sequence (DNA): TGTGCCACCAGCGGGCAACAGGGGAAGCTGTACTTC. Translated, it gives CATSGQQGKLYF. The full variable domain, in which reference TRBV15 and TRBJ2-7 provide the parts outside the CDR3, is DAMVIQNPRYQVTQFGKPVTLSCSQTLNHNVMYWYQQKSSQAPKLLFHYYDKDFNNEADTPDNFQSRRPNTSFCFLDIRSPGLGDTAMYLCATSGQQGKLYFGPGTRLTVT.

This clone was detected a few times. The J gene is TRBJ2-7, the V gene TRBV12-3 or TRBV12-4; 7 nucleotides match TRBD2. CDR3 length equals 11 residues. With V trimmed by 3 bases and J by 13 bases, 6 bases remained unmatched. This CDR3 is CASSFGGGCYF. The CDR3 nucleotides are TGTGCCAGCAGTTTTGGGGGGGGATGCTACTTC.

The chain combines TRBV2 with TRBJ1-1; 7 bases line up with TRBD1. The CDR3 sequence is 12 residues long. The V gene end was trimmed by 6 bases and the J gene end by 8 bases; junction bases not matched to a gene: 6. Germline CDR1 SNHLY, CDR2 FYNNEI. CDR3 sequence reads: CASRGTAVEAFF. CDR3 DNA: TGTGCCAGCAGAGGGACAGCAGTCGAAGCTTTCTTT. The full variable domain, in which reference TRBV2 and TRBJ1-1 provide the parts outside the CDR3, is EPEVTQTPSHQVTQMGQEVILRCVPISNHLYFYWYRQILGQKVEFLVSFYNNEISEKSEIFDDQFSVERPDGSNFTLKIRSTKLEDSAMYFCASRGTAVEAFFGQGTRLTVV.

The genes are TRBV10-3 and TRBJ2-7, with 9 bases that match TRBD1. Germline CDR1 is ENHRY and CDR2 is SYGVKD. The CDR3 spans 13 residues. After removal of 6 bases from V and 3 bases from J, the junction contained 3 bases not matched to a gene. The DNA of the CDR3 is TGTGCCATCAGGACAGGGGGTGGCTACGAGCAGTACTTC. Amino acids: CAIRTGGGYEQYF.

V is TRBV4-3 and J is TRBJ2-7, with 10 bases fitting TRBD1. CDR3 length equals 16 residues. Germline V gene sequence: CDR1 LGHNA, CDR2 YSLEER. V lost 0 bases to trimming and J lost 3 bases; unmatched junction nucleotides: 5. CDR3 nucleotides: TGCGCCAGCAGCCAAGAACCCGGACAGGGGGGCTACGAGCAGTACTTC. Amino acids: CASSQEPGQGGYEQYF.

The chain carries TRBV11-1 and TRBJ1-1; D may be TRBD1 (5 bases). The germline V gene has CDR1 SGHAT and CDR2 FQDESV (reference sequence). V was clipped by 1 base and J by 7 bases, with 7 bases between them. This CDR3 comprises 12 residues. CDR3 in amino acids: CASSLDRFEAFF. CDR3 nucleotides: TGTGCCAGCAGCTTAGACAGGTTTGAAGCTTTCTTT.

With regard to this clone: An end of the junction does not agree with germline; a read error may underlie this. This chain connects TRBV7-7 to TRBJ2-1, with D perhaps TRBD1 (6 bases). The CDR3 has 14 residues. The germline V gene encodes CDR1 SSHAT and CDR2 FNYEAQ (reference sequence). The CDR3 spells CASSLIAGANEQFF. CDR3 sequence (DNA): TGTGCTAGCAGCTTAATCGCAGGGGCCAATGAGCAGTTCTTC.

CDR3 amino acids: CASSSPVRNSPLHF. The CDR3 bases are TGTGCCAGCAGCTCCCCGGTGAGGAATTCACCCCTCCACTTT. J is TRBJ1-6 and V is TRBV6-2 or TRBV6-3; D unclear. The V end lost 6 bases, the J end lost 7 bases, and 13 bases lay between the germline ends. Germline V CDR1 and CDR2: MNHEY, SVGEGT. The CDR3 loop spans 14 amino acids.

This clone was observed a handful of times. The chain has TRBV12-5 and TRBJ2-1; 9 bases fit TRBD1. This CDR3 is built from 13 residues. Germline trimming cut 7 bases from V and 7 bases from J; bases unmatched to any gene: 5. The V gene's germline CDR1 is LGHNT and CDR2 FRNRAP. CDR3 in amino acids: CASARTGDNEQFF. In DNA, the CDR3 is TGTGCTAGTGCCAGGACAGGGGATAATGAGCAGTTCTTC. Complete variable domain (other parts from reference TRBV12-5 and TRBJ2-1): DARVTQTPRHKVTEMGQEVTMRCQPILGHNTVFWYRQTMMQGLELLAYFRNRAPLDDSGMPKDRFSAEMPDATLATLKIQPSEPRDSAVYFCASARTGDNEQFFGPGTRLTVL.

CDR3 protein: CASSPQGWRSPLHF. The CDR3 DNA reads TGTGCCAGCTCACCACAGGGTTGGAGGTCACCCCTCCACTTT. The chain combines TRBV18 with TRBJ1-6; D remains unclear. The germline gives CDR1 KGHSH, CDR2 LQKENI. CDR3 length equals 14 residues. V lost 1 base to trimming and J lost 10 bases, with 11 bases between them.

This clone was observed a handful of times. The chain has TRBV5-5 and TRBJ2-3; D possibly corresponds to TRBD2 (6 bases). The V gene's germline CDR1 is SGHKS and CDR2 YYEKEE (reference sequence). This CDR3 is 14 amino acids long. Trimming pared 0 bases from V and 4 bases from J, leaving 9 bases between. DNA of the CDR3: TGTGCCAGCAGCTTGGAGACGGGGGCAGATACGCAGTATTTT. This sequence encodes CASSLETGADTQYF.